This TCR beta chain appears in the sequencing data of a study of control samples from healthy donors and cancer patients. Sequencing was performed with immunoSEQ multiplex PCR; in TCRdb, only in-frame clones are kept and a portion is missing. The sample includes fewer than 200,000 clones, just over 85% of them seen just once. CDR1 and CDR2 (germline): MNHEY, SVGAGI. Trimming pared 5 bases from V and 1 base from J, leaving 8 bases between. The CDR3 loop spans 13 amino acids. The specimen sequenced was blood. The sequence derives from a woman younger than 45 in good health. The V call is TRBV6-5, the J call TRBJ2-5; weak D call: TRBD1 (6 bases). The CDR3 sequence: CASSPGVQETQYF. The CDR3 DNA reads TGTGCCAGCAGTCCAGGGGTCCAAGAGACCCAGTACTTC.